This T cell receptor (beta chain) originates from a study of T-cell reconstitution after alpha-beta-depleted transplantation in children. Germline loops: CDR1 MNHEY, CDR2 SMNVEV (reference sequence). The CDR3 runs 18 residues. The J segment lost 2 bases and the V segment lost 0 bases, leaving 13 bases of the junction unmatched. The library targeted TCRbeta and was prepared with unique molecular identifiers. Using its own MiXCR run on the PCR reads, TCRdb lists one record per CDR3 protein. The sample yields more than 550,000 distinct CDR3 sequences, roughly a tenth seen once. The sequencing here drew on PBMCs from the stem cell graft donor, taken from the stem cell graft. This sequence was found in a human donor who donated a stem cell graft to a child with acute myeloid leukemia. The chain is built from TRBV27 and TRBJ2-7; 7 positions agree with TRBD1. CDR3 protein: CASSLSVSKTGTAYEQYF. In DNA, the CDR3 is TGTGCCAGCAGTTTATCTGTTTCCAAAACCGGGACAGCCTACGAGCAGTACTTC.